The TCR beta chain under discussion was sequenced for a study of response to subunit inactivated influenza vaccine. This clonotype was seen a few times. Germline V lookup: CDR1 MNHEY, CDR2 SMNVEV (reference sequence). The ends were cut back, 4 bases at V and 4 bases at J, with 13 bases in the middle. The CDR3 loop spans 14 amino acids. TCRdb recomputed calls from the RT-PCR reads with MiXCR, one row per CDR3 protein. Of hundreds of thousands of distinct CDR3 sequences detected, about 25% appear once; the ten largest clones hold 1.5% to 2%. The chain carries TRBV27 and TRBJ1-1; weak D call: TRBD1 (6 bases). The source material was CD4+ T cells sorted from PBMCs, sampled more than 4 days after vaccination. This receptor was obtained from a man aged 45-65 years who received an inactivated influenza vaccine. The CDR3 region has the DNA TGTGCCAGCAGTTACCAGGGGAGTGTCACTGAAGCTTTCTTT. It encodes CASSYQGSVTEAFF.